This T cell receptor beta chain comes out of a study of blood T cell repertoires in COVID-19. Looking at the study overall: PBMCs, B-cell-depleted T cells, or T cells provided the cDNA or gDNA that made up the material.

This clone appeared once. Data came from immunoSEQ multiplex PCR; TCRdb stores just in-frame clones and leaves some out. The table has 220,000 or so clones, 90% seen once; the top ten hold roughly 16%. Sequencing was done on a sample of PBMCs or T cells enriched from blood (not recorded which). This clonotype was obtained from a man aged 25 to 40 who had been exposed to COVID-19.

The CDR3 coding sequence is TGTGCCAGCATACAAGTAACCCATTACCCTGAGCAGTTCTTC. This sequence encodes CASIQVTHYPEQFF. The rearrangement joins TRBV2 to TRBJ2-1; D is uncertain. Germline V gene sequence: CDR1 SNHLY, CDR2 FYNNEI. The CDR3 length is 14 residues. Trimming cost V 7 bases and J 9 bases, with 19 bases left between them.